A single sample gave rise to the 9 T cell receptor beta chains below, sequenced in a study of blood T cell repertoires in COVID-19. Sequencing was performed with immunoSEQ multiplex PCR; in TCRdb, only in-frame clones are kept and a portion is missing. This sample has fewer than 250,000 clones, with about 93% found just once. The sequenced material came from peripheral blood. These receptors originate from a young man with COVID-19, enrolled during active disease.

V usage is TRBV5-4 and J usage is TRBJ2-1, with TRBD2 matching over 15 bases. Germline trimming cut 4 bases from V and 5 bases from J; bases unmatched to any gene: 4. This CDR3 contains 16 residues. Germline values: CDR1 SGHNT, CDR2 YYREEE (reference sequence). The CDR3 DNA is TGTGCCAGCAGCCGGACTAGCGGGGGGGTAGACAATGAGCAGTTCTTC. Amino acids: CASSRTSGGVDNEQFF.

V gene TRBV10-3 combines with J gene TRBJ1-4; D might be TRBD1 (5 bases). Germline-derived CDR1 and CDR2 are ENHRY and SYGVKD. The V gene lost 0 bases and the J gene lost 4 bases, with 9 bases spanning the gap. CDR3 length: 15 residues. CDR3 sequence (DNA): TGTGCCATCAGTGAGTCTCGGGGGAATAATGAAAAACTGTTTTTT. Its protein product is CAISESRGNNEKLFF.

The chain uses TRBV5-4 and TRBJ2-1; 16 bases match TRBD2. CDR1 is SGHNT, CDR2 YYREEE, per germline (reference sequence). Losses at the gene ends were 1 base for V and 0 bases for J; bases not matched to a gene: 4. The CDR3 consists of 19 residues. The CDR3 bases are TGTGCCAGCAGCTTGACGGGACTAGCGGGGGGGAGCTCCTACAATGAGCAGTTCTTC. It is translated as CASSLTGLAGGSSYNEQFF.

The J gene is TRBJ2-2, the V gene TRBV18; no reliable D call. The CDR3 length is 17 residues. V was clipped by 2 bases and J by 0 bases, with 13 bases between them. Looked up from germline, CDR1 is KGHSH and CDR2 is LQKENI. CDR3 in amino acids: CASSPFYSATNTGELFF. CDR3 in DNA: TGTGCCAGCTCACCATTCTACAGTGCAACGAACACCGGGGAGCTGTTTTTT.

The chain combines TRBV19 with TRBJ1-4, with D tentatively TRBD1 (5 bases). Germline V gives CDR1 LNHDA, CDR2 SQIVND (reference sequence). The CDR3 totals 15 residues. V lost 4 bases to trimming and J lost 0 bases, with 9 bases between them. The CDR3 DNA is TGTGCCAGTAGTACGATGACAGCAACTAATGAAAAACTGTTTTTT. As protein: CASSTMTATNEKLFF.

The chain couples TRBV9 to TRBJ2-7, with D possibly matching TRBD1 (5 bases). The CDR3 loop spans 14 amino acids. Germline lookup yields CDR1 SGDLS and CDR2 YYNGEE. With 7 bases removed from V and 3 bases from J, the gap between germline ends came to 17 bases. The CDR3 here is CASEPQGKYYEQYF. Here the CDR3 DNA reads TGTGCCAGCGAACCTCAGGGTAAGTACTACGAGCAGTACTTC. The full variable domain, with the rest looked up from reference TRBV9 and TRBJ2-7, is DSGVTQTPKHLITATGQRVTLRCSPRSGDLSVYWYQQSLDQGLQFLIQYYNGEERAKGNILERFSAQQFPDLHSELNLSSLELGDSALYFCASEPQGKYYEQYFGPGTRLTVT.

V is TRBV3-1 (or the pseudogene TRBV3-2) and J is TRBJ2-2; D perhaps matches TRBD2 (6 bases). This CDR3 contains 18 residues. V lost 0 bases to trimming and J lost 4 bases, with 18 bases between them. Germline assignment: CDR1 LGHDT and CDR2 YNNKEL (reference sequence). The CDR3 coding sequence is TGTGCCAGCAGCCAAGAAAGGCCGGGGGAGAAGGGCACCGGGGAGCTGTTTTTT. Protein product: CASSQERPGEKGTGELFF.

In the case of this clone: This specimen includes other DNA sequences encoding the same CDR3. V and J are TRBV5-1 and TRBJ2-1; tentative D call: TRBD1 (5 bases). This CDR3 is built from 15 residues. Germline V gives CDR1 SGHRS, CDR2 YFSETQ. Trimming shortened V by 3 bases and J by 1 base, and 11 bases separated the two germline ends. CDR3 amino acids: CASSSEAGSYNEQFF. In DNA, the CDR3 is TGCGCCAGCAGCTCCGAAGCAGGGTCCTACAATGAGCAGTTCTTC.

V usage is TRBV19 and J usage is TRBJ1-6; 10 bases are shared with TRBD1. Germline trimming cut 4 bases from V and 7 bases from J; bases unmatched to any gene: 10. The CDR3 has 17 residues. In germline, CDR1 is LNHDA, CDR2 SQIVND (reference sequence). The CDR3 loop reads CASSRTGTGETNSPLHF. The CDR3, as DNA: TGTGCCAGTAGTAGGACCGGGACAGGGGAGACCAATTCACCCCTCCACTTT.